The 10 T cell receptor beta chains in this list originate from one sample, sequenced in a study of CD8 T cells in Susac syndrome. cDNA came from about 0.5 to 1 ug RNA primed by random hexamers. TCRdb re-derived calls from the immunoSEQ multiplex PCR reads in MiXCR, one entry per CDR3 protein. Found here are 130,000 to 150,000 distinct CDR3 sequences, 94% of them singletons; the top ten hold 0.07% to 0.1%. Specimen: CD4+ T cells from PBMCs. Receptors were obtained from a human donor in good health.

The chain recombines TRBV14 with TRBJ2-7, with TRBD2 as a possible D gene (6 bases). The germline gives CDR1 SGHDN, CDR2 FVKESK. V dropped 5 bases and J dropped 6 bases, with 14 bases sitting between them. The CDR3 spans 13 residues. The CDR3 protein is CASSSGLVSEQYF. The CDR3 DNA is TGTGCCAGCAGCTCGGGACTTGTGTCCGAGCAGTACTTC.

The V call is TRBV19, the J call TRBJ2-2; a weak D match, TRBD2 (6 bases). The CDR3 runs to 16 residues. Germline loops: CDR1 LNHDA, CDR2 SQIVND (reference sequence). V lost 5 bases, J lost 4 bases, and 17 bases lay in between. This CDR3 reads CASSSTRASGTGELFF. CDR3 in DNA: TGTGCCAGTAGTTCGACTAGAGCGTCGGGCACCGGGGAGCTGTTTTTT.

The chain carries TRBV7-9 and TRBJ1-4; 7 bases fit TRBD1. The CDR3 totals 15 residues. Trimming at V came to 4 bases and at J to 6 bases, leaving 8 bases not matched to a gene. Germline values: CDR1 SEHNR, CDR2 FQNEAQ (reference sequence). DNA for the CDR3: TGTGCCAGCAGCTGGGAGGGACAGAGCTATGAAAAACTGTTTTTT. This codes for CASSWEGQSYEKLFF.

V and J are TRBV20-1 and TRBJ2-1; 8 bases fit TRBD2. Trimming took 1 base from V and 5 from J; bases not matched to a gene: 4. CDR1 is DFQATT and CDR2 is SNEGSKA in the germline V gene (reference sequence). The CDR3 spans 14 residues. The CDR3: CSARVGGRHNEQFF. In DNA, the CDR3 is TGCAGTGCTAGAGTTGGCGGGAGGCACAATGAGCAGTTCTTC.

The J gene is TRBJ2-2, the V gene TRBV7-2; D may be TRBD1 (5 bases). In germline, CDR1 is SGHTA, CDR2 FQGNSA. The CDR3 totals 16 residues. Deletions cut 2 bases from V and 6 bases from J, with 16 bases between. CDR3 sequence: CASSLFSRVDSGELFF. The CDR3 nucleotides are TGTGCCAGCAGCTTATTCAGCAGGGTGGATTCCGGGGAGCTGTTTTTT.

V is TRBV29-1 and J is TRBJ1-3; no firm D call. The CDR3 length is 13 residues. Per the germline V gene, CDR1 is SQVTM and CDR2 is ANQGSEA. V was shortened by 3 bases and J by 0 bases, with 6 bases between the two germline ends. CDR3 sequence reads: CSVEDGSGNTIYF. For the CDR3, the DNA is TGCAGCGTTGAGGACGGCTCTGGAAACACCATATATTTT.

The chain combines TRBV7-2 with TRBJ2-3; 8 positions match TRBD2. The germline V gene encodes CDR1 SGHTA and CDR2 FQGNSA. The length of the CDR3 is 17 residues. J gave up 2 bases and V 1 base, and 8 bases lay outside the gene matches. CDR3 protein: CASSLGIAGLFTDTQYF. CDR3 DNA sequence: TGTGCCAGCAGCTTAGGGATAGCGGGATTATTCACAGATACGCAGTATTTT.

CDR3 residues: CSVSTPGGGAHEQYF. CDR3 nucleotides: TGCAGCGTTTCTACACCGGGAGGGGGGGCTCACGAGCAGTACTTC. V usage is TRBV29-1 and J usage is TRBJ2-7, with 8 nucleotides matching TRBD2. This CDR3 is built from 15 residues. The ends lost 5 bases at V and 5 bases at J; junction bases unmatched: 14. CDR1 and CDR2 from the germline V gene are SQVTM and ANQGSEA.

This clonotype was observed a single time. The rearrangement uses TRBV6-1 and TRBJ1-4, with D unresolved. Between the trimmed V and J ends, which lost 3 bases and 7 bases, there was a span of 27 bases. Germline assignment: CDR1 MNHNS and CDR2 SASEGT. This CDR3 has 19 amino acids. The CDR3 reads CASSDDWALRRSSGEKLFF. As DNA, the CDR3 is TGTGCCAGCAGTGATGATTGGGCATTGCGGCGGTCGTCGGGTGAAAAACTGTTTTTT.

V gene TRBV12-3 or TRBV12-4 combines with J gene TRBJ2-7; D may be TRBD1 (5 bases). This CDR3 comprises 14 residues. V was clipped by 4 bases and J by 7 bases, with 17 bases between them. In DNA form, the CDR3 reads TGTGCCAGCAGTTCGCTTACAGGACCCCTAGAGCAGTACTTC. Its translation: CASSSLTGPLEQYF.